The clone carrying this TCR beta chain occurred once. What it recognizes is unknown. cDNA reverse transcribed from extracted RNA served as the sequencing template. Only in-frame clones appear in the TCRdb table, and some are missing; sequencing was by immunoSEQ multiplex PCR. The data hold roughly 200,000 clones, with approximately 60% observed a single time. These data are taken from a study of CD8+ T cells in alopecia areata. As to treatment: oral pan-JAK inhibitor, 5-10 mg twice daily. Peripheral blood and lesional scalp punch biopsies were taken from alopecia areata patients. General study findings and limits: Tofacitinib delivered significant drops in scalp clonality and in expanded CD8+ clones among the top 100. Elevated clonality characterized lesional scalp relative to normal scalp, particularly in alopecia totalis/universalis.

The CDR3 length is 14 residues. Per germline, CDR1 SGHDT and CDR2 YYEEEE. V gave up 3 bases and J gave up 1 base, with 5 bases separating them. This specimen consisted of CD4+ T cells sorted from blood, obtained at week 4, from a patient treated with tofacitinib. The chain links TRBV5-6 to TRBJ2-6; unclear D gene. The TCR was taken from a human donor with alopecia areata. CDR3 sequence (DNA): TGTGCCAGCAGCTGGGATTCTGGGGCCAACGTCCTGACTTTC. Residues: CASSWDSGANVLTF.